A selection of T cell receptor beta chains follows, all from one sample in a study of cytomegalovirus exposure and HLA in healthy donors. The table came from immunoSEQ multiplex PCR; TCRdb's copy has only in-frame clones and leaves some out. The sample contains under 150,000 clones, 60% to 85% of which appear only once. The sample taken for sequencing was PBMCs. These receptors were obtained from a female donor in good health and CMV-seropositive. CDR3s include the opening cysteine and the closing phenylalanine or tryptophan. A D gene is named only where the DNA matches it firmly. Size is omitted from some rows. Given values are once, few, many or a class for expanded clones.

TRBJ2-7	TRBV30	.	.	TGTGCCTGGAGTGCGACAGCCAGCTACGAGCAGTACTTC	CAWSATASYEQYF
TRBJ2-1	TRBV7-3	.	.	TGTGCCAGCAGCCAAGAGGCCGCAAATGAGCAGTTCTTC	CASSQEAANEQFF
TRBJ2-3	TRBV19	.	TRBD2	TGTGCCAGTAGAGTGGGCGCGGGAGATCTATATACGCAGTATTTT	CASRVGAGDLYTQYF
TRBJ1-1	TRBV2	.	.	TGTGCCAGCAGGGCGACAGCGAACACTGAAGCTTTCTTT	CASRATANTEAFF
TRBJ1-4	TRBV19	.	.	TGTGCCAGTAGTATAGGCTGGCGGGCAAATGAAAAACTGTTTTTT	CASSIGWRANEKLFF
TRBJ2-1	TRBV5-1	.	.	TGCGCCAGCAGCCTAGGACTCAACAATGAGCAGTTCTTC	CASSLGLNNEQFF
TRBJ1-5	TRBV19	.	.	TGTGCCAGTAGCCTGTTACCGGACTCGAATCAGCCCCAGCATTTT	CASSLLPDSNQPQHF
TRBJ1-6	TRBV7-2	.	TRBD1	TGTGCCAGCAGCCTAGGACAGGGTTATAATTCACCCCTCCACTTT	CASSLGQGYNSPLHF
TRBJ2-1	TRBV5-4	.	TRBD1	TGTGCCAGCAGCAGACAAGGGGGCCGCTTCAATGAGCAGTTCTTC	CASSRQGGRFNEQFF
TRBJ1-1	TRBV10-2	.	.	TGCGCCAGCAGCATGGGAGGGATCACTGAAGCTTTCTTT	CASSMGGITEAFF
TRBJ1-5	TRBV2	few	TRBD1	TGTGCCAGCAGTGAACGGCAGGGGGTCCTCAATCAGCCCCAGCATTTT	CASSERQGVLNQPQHF
TRBJ2-3	TRBV29-1	.	.	TGCAGCGTTTTTGGGGCTTCTAGCACAGATACGCAGTATTTT	CSVFGASSTDTQYF
TRBJ2-7	TRBV29-1	.	.	TGCAGCGTTGGGGAGCCACCCTACGAGCAGTACTTC	CSVGEPPYEQYF
TRBJ1-1	TRBV9	.	TRBD1	TGTGCCAGCAGCTCGGTACAGGGGATCCTCTCTCGCACTGAAGCTTTCTTT	CASSSVQGILSRTEAFF
TRBJ2-7	TRBV28	.	TRBD2	TGTGCCAGCCATTCCGGGACTAGCGTTTACGAGCAGTACTTC	CASHSGTSVYEQYF
TRBJ2-5	TRBV5-1	.	TRBD2	TGCGCCAGCAGCTGGGGGACTAGCGGGAGAGGAGAGACCCAGTACTTC	CASSWGTSGRGETQYF
TRBJ1-3	TRBV7-9	.	.	TGTTCCAGCAGCTTACCCGGGGACACCATATATTTT	CSSSLPGDTIYF
TRBJ1-3	TRBV7-9	.	.	TGTGCCAGCAGCTTAGTGGCAGGGGTGAACACCATATATTTT	CASSLVAGVNTIYF
TRBJ2-6	TRBV9	.	TRBD1	TGTGCCAGCAGCGTTACAGGGGGCAACTTGTTAGGGGCCAACGTCCTGACTTTC	CASSVTGGNLLGANVLTF
TRBJ2-5	TRBV11-1	.	TRBD2	TGTGCCAGCAGTCGGACTAGGGCGCAAGAGACCCAGTACTTC	CASSRTRAQETQYF
TRBJ2-3	TRBV9	.	TRBD1	TGTGCCAGCAGCGTAGCCCCGGGACAGGGCACAGATACGCAGTATTTT	CASSVAPGQGTDTQYF
TRBJ1-2	TRBV19	.	TRBD1	TGTGCCAGTAGTTTCGAAAAGGGACAGCGACTAGGCTATGGCTACACCTTC	CASSFEKGQRLGYGYTF
TRBJ2-5	TRBV5-6	.	TRBD2	TGTGCCAGCAGCTTAAAATTAGCGGGGCGGGAGACCCAGTACTTC	CASSLKLAGRETQYF
TRBJ2-1	TRBV9	.	.	TGTGCCAGCAGCCTAGGGGCCGGATTAAATGAGCAGTTCTTC	CASSLGAGLNEQFF
TRBJ1-2	TRBV9	.	.	TGTGCCAGCAGCGGATTCAACAGGGTGGATGGCTACACCTTC	CASSGFNRVDGYTF
TRBJ1-3	TRBV6-5	.	.	TGTGCCAGCAGTTACGCGAACACCATATATTTT	CASSYANTIYF
TRBJ1-4	TRBV7-9	.	.	TGTTCCAGCAGCCCAGAAGGGGAAAATGAAAAACTGTTTTTT	CSSSPEGENEKLFF
TRBJ2-7	TRBV6-1	.	.	TGTGCCAGCAGTGAAGAAGGAGGAACACCCTACGAGCAGTACTTC	CASSEEGGTPYEQYF
TRBJ2-7	TRBV6-1	.	.	TGTGCCAGCAGTGAACTTCACGAGCAGTACTTC	CASSELHEQYF
TRBJ1-5	TRBV10-2	few	.	TGCGCCAGCAGTGACTCCCGGACAGAGCTGACCCAGCATTTT	CASSDSRTELTQHF
TRBJ1-2	TRBV7-2	.	.	TGTGCCAGCAGCGATCAGGGGAAAGGTGGCTACACCTTC	CASSDQGKGGYTF
TRBJ2-1	TRBV29-1	.	TRBD1	TGCAGCGTAACCGGGGACAGGGGGGATCCTGAGCAGTTCTTC	CSVTGDRGDPEQFF
TRBJ2-1	TRBV4-2	.	.	TGTGCCAGCAGCCAAGGGACAGCAGGGTACATTAATGAGCAGTTCTTC	CASSQGTAGYINEQFF
TRBJ1-2	TRBV28	once	TRBD1	TGTGCCAGCAGTTCGCTCGGACAGGGCCTTGGTCATGGCTACACCTTC	CASSSLGQGLGHGYTF
TRBJ2-1	TRBV7-9	.	TRBD2	TGTGCCAGCAGCTCCGGACTAGCGGGAGTGTGGAATGAGCAGTTCTTC	CASSSGLAGVWNEQFF
TRBJ2-1	TRBV5-1	.	TRBD2	TGCGCCAGCATCTCTAGCGGAGGGAACAATGAGCAGTTCTTC	CASISSGGNNEQFF
TRBJ2-7	TRBV5-1	.	TRBD1	TGCGCCAGCAGCTATGGACAGGGGGTCGACGAGCAGTACTTC	CASSYGQGVDEQYF
TRBJ2-1	TRBV4-1	once	TRBD2	TGCGCCAGCAGGGTAGCGGGGGGGTACTACAATGAGCAGTTCTTC	CASRVAGGYYNEQFF
TRBJ1-2	TRBV2	.	.	TGTGCCAGCAGAGTAGGCGGGGACTATGGCTACACCTTC	CASRVGGDYGYTF
TRBJ2-5	TRBV7-9	.	TRBD1	TGTTCCAGCAGATACCAGGGGGCGGAGACCCAGTACTTC	CSSRYQGAETQYF
TRBJ2-7	TRBV15	.	TRBD1	TGTGCCACCAGCCTTAACAGGGGTGACACCTACGAGCAGTACTTC	CATSLNRGDTYEQYF
TRBJ2-3	TRBV18	.	TRBD1	TGTGCCAGCTCACCAGTATTGGTACAGGGGTATAGCACAGATACGCAGTATTTT	CASSPVLVQGYSTDTQYF
TRBJ1-4	TRBV19	.	.	TGTGCCAGTAGTACACAGGTTATGGGTGAAAAACTGTTTTTT	CASSTQVMGEKLFF
TRBJ2-3	TRBV5-1	.	.	TGCGCCAGCAGCCGCAAACCAGGGGAATCCGCTTATAGCACAGATACGCAGTATTTT	CASSRKPGESAYSTDTQYF